One and the same sample provided the 22 T cell receptor beta chains below, sequenced in a study of blood T cell repertoires in COVID-19. Clones were sequenced by immunoSEQ multiplex PCR, and TCRdb holds only the in-frame ones, with some missing. The sample lists roughly 53,000 clones, nearly 90% occurring once. Sequenced sample: peripheral blood. Every receptor here comes from a man in his sixties with acute or convalescent COVID-19.

This chain uses TRBV12-3 or TRBV12-4 with TRBJ1-1, with 8 bases that match TRBD1. J gave up 13 bases and V 0 bases, and 4 bases lay outside the gene matches. The CDR3 is 12 amino acids. CDR3 sequence: CASSLAQGAGFF. The CDR3, as DNA: TGTGCCAGCAGTTTAGCTCAGGGGGCGGGTTTCTTT.

This clone has just one count. This chain links TRBV3-1 (or the pseudogene TRBV3-2) with TRBJ2-3; D is unresolved. The CDR3 is 15 residues long. With 2 bases removed from V and 3 bases from J, the gap between germline ends came to 12 bases. CDR1 is LGHDT and CDR2 is YNNKEL in the germline V gene (reference sequence). CDR3 in DNA: TGTGCCAGCAGCCAATCGAGGAGTGGTACAGATACGCAGTATTTT. Protein: CASSQSRSGTDTQYF.

The chain is built from TRBV19 and TRBJ1-6; 7 positions match TRBD1. Looked up from germline, CDR1 is LNHDA and CDR2 is SQIVND (reference sequence). The CDR3 extends over 14 amino acids. J was trimmed by 6 bases and V by 6 bases; bases with no gene match: 5. The CDR3 protein is CASSEGAINSPLHF. As DNA, the CDR3 is TGTGCCAGTAGCGAGGGGGCGATTAATTCACCCCTCCACTTT.

The V gene is TRBV3-1 (or the pseudogene TRBV3-2), the J gene TRBJ2-3, with 7 bases matching TRBD2. Trimming removed 1 base from V and 4 bases from J; junction bases left unmatched: 5. The CDR3 consists of 15 residues. CDR1 is LGHDT, CDR2 YNNKEL, per germline (reference sequence). The CDR3: CASSQGAGRADTQYF. CDR3 coding DNA: TGTGCCAGCAGCCAAGGGGCAGGGAGGGCAGATACGCAGTATTTT.

The chain links TRBV6-1 to TRBJ1-5; tentative D call: TRBD1 (6 bases). The CDR3 has 14 amino acids. V was cut by 2 bases and J by 5 bases, with 10 bases left in between. CDR1 and CDR2 from the germline V gene are MNHNS and SASEGT. DNA for the CDR3: TGTGCCAGCAGTGAACCAGGGGAGTATCAGCCCCAGCATTTT. Translation gives CASSEPGEYQPQHF.

The chain couples TRBV5-4 to TRBJ1-1; TRBD1 is a possible D gene (6 bases). CDR3 size: 14 residues. Germline V gives CDR1 SGHNT, CDR2 YYREEE (reference sequence). The V end lost 4 bases, the J end lost 2 bases, and 12 bases lay between the germline ends. CDR3 amino acids: CASSRTEPNTEAFF. In DNA, the CDR3 is TGTGCCAGCAGCAGGACAGAACCTAACACTGAAGCTTTCTTT.

The chain is built from TRBV27 and TRBJ1-2; D not resolved. The CDR3 consists of 14 residues. Per germline, CDR1 MNHEY and CDR2 SMNVEV (reference sequence). Deletions cut 2 bases from V and 4 bases from J, with 11 bases between. The CDR3 is CASSLLGRGYGYTF. As DNA, the CDR3 is TGTGCCAGCAGTTTACTGGGTCGGGGCTATGGCTACACCTTC.

This clone came up once. The chain has TRBV5-1 and TRBJ1-6, with TRBD1 matching over 7 bases. Germline V gene lookup returns CDR1 SGHRS and CDR2 YFSETQ. The ends lost 5 bases at V and 0 bases at J; junction bases unmatched: 11. This CDR3 is 18 amino acids long. The CDR3: CASRWDRSGTSYNSPLHF. The CDR3 DNA is TGCGCCAGCAGATGGGACAGATCGGGCACCTCCTATAATTCACCCCTCCACTTT.

This chain connects TRBV2 to TRBJ1-1; perhaps TRBD1 as D (5 bases). V dropped 6 bases and J dropped 4 bases, with 9 bases sitting between them. Looked up from germline, CDR1 is SNHLY and CDR2 is FYNNEI. The CDR3 length is 12 residues. The chain's CDR3 is CASRTDTTEAFF. CDR3 sequence (DNA): TGTGCCAGCAGGACAGACACCACTGAAGCTTTCTTT.

V is TRBV3-1 (or the pseudogene TRBV3-2) and J is TRBJ2-3; TRBD2 agrees at 9 bases. The germline V gene encodes CDR1 LGHDT and CDR2 YNNKEL (reference sequence). V lost 5 bases and J lost 5; bases outside the gene matches: 11. CDR3 length equals 16 residues. The DNA for the CDR3 is TGTGCCAGCAGCGACTATGCTAGCGGGGTAGGAGATACGCAGTATTTT. This encodes CASSDYASGVGDTQYF.

J is TRBJ1-1 and V is TRBV25-1, with 8 bases lining up with TRBD1. The length of the CDR3 is 15 residues. The germline gives CDR1 MGHDK, CDR2 SYGVNS. Trimming at V came to 5 bases and at J to 1 base, leaving 6 bases not matched to a gene. In DNA form, the CDR3 reads TGTGCCAGCAGTAAGACAGGGGTTTGGAACACTGAAGCTTTCTTT. This codes for CASSKTGVWNTEAFF. The variable domain in full, completed from reference TRBV25-1 and TRBJ1-1, reads EADIYQTPRYLVIGTGKKITLECSQTMGHDKMYWYQQDPGMELHLIHYSYGVNSTEKGDLSSESTVSRIRTEHFPLTLESARPSHTSQYLCASSKTGVWNTEAFFGQGTRLTVV.

This chain connects TRBV7-9 to TRBJ1-4; D is ambiguous. V was shortened by 4 bases and J by 5 bases, with 11 bases between the two germline ends. Germline V gene data show CDR1 as SEHNR and CDR2 as FQNEAQ (reference sequence). The CDR3 loop spans 14 amino acids. The CDR3 loop reads CASSSRDPNEKLFF. The CDR3, as DNA: TGTGCCAGCAGCTCCCGGGATCCCAATGAAAAACTGTTTTTT.

This chain links TRBV7-2 with TRBJ1-1; possibly TRBD1 for D (6 bases). Germline assignment: CDR1 SGHTA and CDR2 FQGNSA. This CDR3 has 13 amino acids. V lost 5 bases, J lost 1 base, and 8 bases lay in between. CDR3 residues: CASSIRGNTEAFF. CDR3 nucleotide sequence: TGTGCCAGCAGCATCAGGGGGAACACTGAAGCTTTCTTT.

This clone was seen a handful of times. The gene calls are TRBV7-9 and TRBJ1-5; D is possibly TRBD1 (6 bases). Trimming stripped 5 bases from V and 3 bases from J, with 14 bases between. CDR3 length: 15 amino acids. Germline values: CDR1 SEHNR, CDR2 FQNEAQ (reference sequence). The CDR3 sequence is CASSPEGGHNQPQHF. CDR3 sequence (DNA): TGTGCCAGCAGCCCAGAGGGGGGGCACAATCAGCCCCAGCATTTT.

The CDR3 nucleotides read TGTGCCAGCAGCTTGGTAGAGAATGAGCAGTTCTTC. Translated: CASSLVENEQFF. This chain links TRBV7-9 with TRBJ2-1; D call uncertain. The V gene lost 3 bases and the J gene lost 7 bases, with 7 bases spanning the gap. The length of the CDR3 is 12 residues. Germline CDR1 reads SEHNR; CDR2 reads FQNEAQ (reference sequence).

The V and J genes are TRBV2 and TRBJ1-2; 9 bases align to TRBD1. Germline values: CDR1 SNHLY, CDR2 FYNNEI. The CDR3 runs 15 residues. V was pared by 3 bases and J by 5 bases, with 7 bases of the junction left unmatched. CDR3 DNA: TGTGCCAGCAGTGACCAGACAGGGGGAGGTTATGGCTACACCTTC. This gives the protein CASSDQTGGGYGYTF.

The CDR3 region is CASSLGVSNSPLHF. The CDR3 DNA sequence: TGCGCCAGCAGCTTAGGGGTTTCTAATTCACCCCTCCACTTT. V usage is TRBV5-1 and J usage is TRBJ1-6, with D perhaps TRBD1 (5 bases). This CDR3 has 14 amino acids. V lost 2 bases, J lost 6 bases, and 9 bases lay in between. Germline CDR1 SGHRS, CDR2 YFSETQ.

The chain recombines TRBV2 with TRBJ2-1, with 12 bases lining up with TRBD2. Trimming cost V 6 bases and J 7 bases; bases outside gene matches: 4. CDR3 length equals 14 residues. Germline-derived CDR1 and CDR2 are SNHLY and FYNNEI. The DNA of the CDR3 is TGTGCCAGCAGGGGTACTAGCGGGGGGAATGAGCAGTTCTTC. It specifies CASRGTSGGNEQFF. The entire variable domain, with the rest obtained from reference TRBV2 and TRBJ2-1, is as follows: EPEVTQTPSHQVTQMGQEVILRCVPISNHLYFYWYRQILGQKVEFLVSFYNNEISEKSEIFDDQFSVERPDGSNFTLKIRSTKLEDSAMYFCASRGTSGGNEQFFGPGTRLTVL.

V gene TRBV7-9 combines with J gene TRBJ2-3; D is possibly TRBD2 (6 bases). From germline, CDR1 is SEHNR and CDR2 FQNEAQ (reference sequence). This CDR3 comprises 13 residues. V lost 5 bases, J lost 4 bases, and 10 bases lay in between. This CDR3 reads CASSRRGSDTQYF. CDR3 coding DNA: TGTGCCAGCAGCCGACGGGGGTCAGATACGCAGTATTTT. Variable domain in full (rest from reference TRBV7-9 and TRBJ2-3): DTGVSQNPRHKITKRGQNVTFRCDPISEHNRLYWYRQTLGQGPEFLTYFQNEAQLEKSRLLSDRFSAERPKGSFSTLEIQRTEQGDSAMYLCASSRRGSDTQYFGPGTRLTVL.

This clone has just one count. CDR3 sequence: CASSLVRLASYEQYF. The CDR3 DNA sequence: TGTGCCAGCAGCTTAGTACGACTAGCTTCCTACGAGCAGTACTTC. The J gene is TRBJ2-7, the V gene TRBV7-9; 7 nucleotides align to TRBD2. Germline V gene data show CDR1 as SEHNR and CDR2 as FQNEAQ (reference sequence). The CDR3 has 15 residues. Germline trimming cut 1 base from V and 1 base from J; bases unmatched to any gene: 4.

This clone occurred once. The genes are TRBV11-2 and TRBJ2-4; 10 bases are shared with TRBD1. The CDR3 has 17 amino acids. The J segment lost 7 bases and the V segment lost 5 bases, leaving 14 bases of the junction unmatched. CDR1 and CDR2 (germline): SGHAT, FQNNGV. The CDR3 DNA follows: TGTGCCAGCAGCCCCCGACCCGGACAGGGGGAAGTTAACATTCAGTACTTC. Protein product: CASSPRPGQGEVNIQYF.

The rearrangement uses TRBV9 and TRBJ1-2; 7 bases map to TRBD1. V was clipped by 4 bases and J by 2 bases; unmatched bases: 17. CDR3 length: 18 amino acids. Germline lookup yields CDR1 SGDLS and CDR2 YYNGEE. CDR3 in DNA: TGTGCCAGCAGCCCAAGAGCTCCCGGACAGGAGATCAACTATGGCTACACCTTC. Translation gives CASSPRAPGQEINYGYTF.